This T cell receptor beta chain was retrieved from a study of T cells in Graves' hyperthyroidism and ophthalmopathy (dated 2019 in TCRdb). Study-wide context: Peripheral blood was collected at initial diagnosis, before any treatment. The paper describes TCR Vbeta CDR3 sequencing of 135 peripheral blood samples, made up of some 42 ophthalmopathy patients, 70 to 75 hyperthyroidism patients and about 17 progressor patients. The roughly 91 discovery patients were randomly split 7:3 into training and test sets. Whether ophthalmopathy could be predicted prospectively was tested in an independent validation cohort made up of about 20 hyperthyroidism patients plus 17 patients who later progressed to ophthalmopathy. Following sampling, methimazole starting at 30 mg daily was given to hyperthyroidism patients, and high-dose intravenous methylprednisolone was given to ophthalmopathy patients. In several Graves' hyperthyroidism patients, the study also compared T-cell repertoires from thyroid tissue with T-cell repertoires from blood. To identify TCR V-J signatures that set the groups apart, the researchers used a discovery cohort of more than 95 patients, made up of about 44 with Graves' ophthalmopathy and about 60 with stable Graves' hyperthyroidism. Broad study findings and their caveats: In cross-validation, a model built on a 13 V-J signature told ophthalmopathy apart from stable hyperthyroidism with approximately 90% sensitivity and around 84% specificity, and in testing the same model reached 80%/75%. No statistical method was used to fix the sample size in advance, and group allocation was not hidden from the investigators. In validation, the model predicted progression to ophthalmopathy a median of around 6.5 months before onset, with over 60% sensitivity and about 72% specificity. Most expanded thyroid clonotypes (frequency above 0.001) were also found in blood, which suggests that blood repertoires may mirror thyroid immune responses.

Moderately to severely active disease, a Clinical Activity Score of at least 3, a NOSPECS grade of at least 4, and a duration under 3 months were present in ophthalmopathy patients. The study excluded patients with uncontrolled infections, other autoimmune diseases, pregnancy or lactation. Diagnoses were established on the basis of clinical symptoms, serum thyroxine and TRAb, thyroid ultrasound, and orbital computed tomography. PBMCs were isolated from 7.5 to 10 ml of fresh peripheral blood by Ficoll-Paque density gradient centrifugation. Trizol reagent was used to extract total RNA, and RNA quality was then checked on an Agilent 2100 Bioanalyzer. This clonotype was recorded many times. Its antigen specificity is not known. It has no much larger one-base neighbor in the sample; base qualities were not kept. V and J are trimmed by 1 base and 7 bases, and the gene matches miss 9 bases of the junction. The CDR3 measures 17 amino acids from cysteine to phenylalanine. Only the CDR3 region is kept as DNA, spanning 51 bases read in frame from base 1.

The TCR beta CDR3 regions were amplified from RNA transcripts. A first-round RT-PCR of the TCR CDR3 used the HTBI primer set with the Qiagen OneStep RT-PCR kit. Libraries were constructed in a second round of multiplex PCR, after which size selection and purification were carried out. Libraries were sequenced paired-end with 100 bp reads on an Illumina HiSeq2000. The authors' pipeline ran thus. SOAPnuke was used to process the raw data, throwing out any read that contained adapters or uncalled bases, had a mean Phred below 15, or lacked an exact constant-primer or identifier match. COPE v1.2.5 was used to merge high-quality paired reads, and clonotypes were defined as unique nucleotide sequences. MiTCR v1.1 was used to align clonotypes to the IMGT TRBV, TRBD and TRBJ reference segments. The analysis included only V-J combinations with a frequency above 0.0001, which together covered over 98% of the repertoires. A TCS score was defined as the ratio of F50 (clonal expansion) to E x V (chaos), with BLOSUM62-based TCRdist applied between CDR3 peptides within each V-J. Welch's t-statistics and random forest reduced around 510 V-J features to some 14, which were used in a naive Bayes classifier (R e1071). TCRdb handled the public reads itself, with Q25 trimming in fastp and clone calling in MiXCR, and kept productive beta chains. Rows merge per CDR3 protein into single entries with the most common DNA and genes. The V and J calls follow TCRdb's processing rather than the paper's. The sample records about half a million distinct CDR3 sequences, 15% to 20% of which are singletons. Clones ranked in the top ten supply around 50% of the sample.

What was sequenced was blood. The sequence derives from a man aged 35 to 55 with Graves' ophthalmopathy. The V and J segments used are TRBV12-3 or TRBV12-4 and TRBJ2-1; 11 central bases correspond to TRBD2. The CDR3 region: CASSLETGTSGNNEQFF. DNA sequence: TGTGCCAGCAGTTTAGAAACCGGGACTAGCGGAAATAATGAGCAGTTCTTC.